This T cell receptor beta chain was identified in a study of cytomegalovirus exposure and HLA in healthy donors. Study-wide background: Falling in the Caucasian-associated ancestry cluster were 65% to 90% of about 400 genotyped donors.

Of note for this clone: The antigen is undetermined.

PCR was performed using 60 Vbeta and 13 Jbeta primers. Repertoires were generated with immunoSEQ multiplex PCR, while TCRdb's copy carries only in-frame clones and drops some. Of 100,000 or so clones in the sample, approximately 81% were seen once. General observations from the study: Compared with the roughly 670-donor mean, an Asian-associated ancestry cluster reportedly had fewer N-insertions, according to a later analysis.

The CDR3 sequence is 15 residues long. The V gene's germline CDR1 is SEHNR and CDR2 FQNEAQ (reference sequence). V was clipped by 1 base and J by 1 base, with 10 bases between them. V gene TRBV7-9 combines with J gene TRBJ2-5, with D tentatively TRBD2 (5 bases). This TCR came from a man between 25 and 39 years old in good health and CMV-seronegative. Sequenced material: PBMCs. CDR3 loop: CASSLVDSGQETQYF. The CDR3 DNA reads as TGTGCCAGCAGCTTAGTGGACTCGGGCCAAGAGACCCAGTACTTC. The whole variable domain, filled in from reference TRBV7-9 and TRBJ2-5, reads DTGVSQNPRHKITKRGQNVTFRCDPISEHNRLYWYRQTLGQGPEFLTYFQNEAQLEKSRLLSDRFSAERPKGSFSTLEIQRTEQGDSAMYLCASSLVDSGQETQYFGPGTRLLVL.